Below, 10 T cell receptor beta chains from the same sample are listed, as sequenced in a study of cytomegalovirus exposure and HLA in healthy donors. The method was immunoSEQ multiplex PCR; TCRdb's version includes in-frame clones alone and lacks a portion of them. The repertoire includes about 71,000 clones, approximately 94% of them detected once, and 1.4% sits in the top ten. Material: PBMCs. The receptors shown here come from a man aged 18 to 29 in good health and CMV-seropositive.

This rearrangement joins TRBV6-5 to TRBJ2-7; a possible D gene is TRBD1 (6 bases). Germline V gene lookup returns CDR1 MNHEY and CDR2 SVGAGI. The CDR3 loop spans 13 amino acids. Deletions cut 8 bases from V and 2 bases from J, with 13 bases between. The CDR3 DNA is TGTGCCAGCGGAAACGGGGACACCTACGAGCAGTACTTC. As protein: CASGNGDTYEQYF.

The chain uses TRBV5-1 and TRBJ2-2; weak D call: TRBD2 (5 bases). V lost 1 base to trimming and J lost 7 bases, with 11 bases between them. CDR3 length: 14 residues. Per germline, CDR1 SGHRS and CDR2 YFSETQ. The CDR3 coding sequence is TGCGCCAGCAGCTTGTTAGACGGGGACGGGGAGCTGTTTTTT. Protein product: CASSLLDGDGELFF.

V usage is TRBV5-1 and J usage is TRBJ1-2, with D possibly matching TRBD1 (6 bases). Germline CDR1 is SGHRS and CDR2 is YFSETQ. The CDR3 is 15 amino acids. V gave up 0 bases and J gave up 1 base, with 10 bases separating them. The DNA for the CDR3 is TGCGCCAGCAGCTTGGAGGGACACGTTAACTATGGCTACACCTTC. Translation gives CASSLEGHVNYGYTF.

This chain joins TRBV4-1 and TRBJ1-4; 9 bases align to TRBD1. Germline CDR1 is MGHRA and CDR2 is YSYEKL. The CDR3 contains 16 residues. The J segment lost 8 bases and the V segment lost 2 bases, leaving 9 bases of the junction unmatched. CDR3 sequence reads: CASSQPYRGRNEKLFF. The CDR3 DNA follows: TGCGCCAGCAGCCAACCTTACAGGGGGCGAAACGAAAAACTGTTTTTT.

The CDR3 loop reads CASSTGTGEGETQYF. The CDR3, as DNA: TGTGCCAGCAGCACCGGGACAGGGGAGGGGGAGACCCAGTACTTC. The V call is TRBV5-6, the J call TRBJ2-5; TRBD1 aligns across 10 bases. The germline gives CDR1 SGHDT, CDR2 YYEEEE. The CDR3 is made up of 15 amino acids. Trimming cost V 4 bases and J 5 bases; bases outside gene matches: 8.

The chain joins TRBV2 to TRBJ1-3; possible D gene TRBD1, 6 bases. Germline loops: CDR1 SNHLY, CDR2 FYNNEI. The CDR3 runs 14 residues. Trimming removed 6 bases at V and 3 bases at J, with 12 bases between. The chain's CDR3 is CASRAWTDGNTIYF. The CDR3 DNA reads as TGTGCCAGCAGAGCATGGACAGATGGAAACACCATATATTTT.

CDR3 residues: CAWSVGLASDLETQYF. DNA of the CDR3: TGTGCCTGGAGTGTGGGACTAGCGTCAGACCTAGAGACCCAGTACTTC. The V gene is TRBV30, the J gene TRBJ2-5; 10 nucleotides line up with TRBD2. This CDR3 has 16 amino acids. V trimming: 0 bases; J trimming: 4 bases; junction bases outside the gene matches: 8. CDR1 is GTSNPN and CDR2 is SVGIG in the germline V gene (reference sequence).

The gene calls are TRBV19 and TRBJ2-7; the match to TRBD1 covers 8 bases. J was trimmed by 6 bases and V by 1 base; bases with no gene match: 5. Per the germline V gene, CDR1 is LNHDA and CDR2 is SQIVND (reference sequence). The CDR3 covers 14 residues. CDR3 amino acids: CASSIGTGGGEQYF. CDR3 sequence (DNA): TGTGCCAGTAGTATAGGTACAGGGGGTGGCGAGCAGTACTTC.

The rearrangement joins TRBV5-1 to TRBJ2-3; weak D call: TRBD1 (5 bases). The CDR3 has 14 amino acids. Trimming cost V 4 bases and J 2 bases, with 11 bases left between them. Germline CDR1 is SGHRS and CDR2 is YFSETQ. CDR3 region: CASSPDSSTDTQYF. The CDR3, as DNA: TGCGCCAGCAGCCCCGACAGTTCCACAGATACGCAGTATTTT.

Concerning this clone itself: Other DNA sequences in this sample translate to the same CDR3. V gene TRBV5-1 combines with J gene TRBJ2-5, with 10 nucleotides matching TRBD2. CDR1 and CDR2 (germline): SGHRS, YFSETQ. Trimming took 2 bases from V and 2 from J; bases not matched to a gene: 0. The CDR3 covers 14 residues. The CDR3 reads CASSLAGGQETQYF. The CDR3 coding sequence is TGCGCCAGCAGCTTAGCGGGGGGGCAAGAGACCCAGTACTTC.